Included here is one T cell receptor beta chain sequence, with context. The sample belongs to a study of blood T cell repertoires in COVID-19. Turning to the study itself: The United States, Italy and Spain provided the acute and convalescent COVID-19 samples. Nucleic acid was either cDNA or gDNA, and it came from T cells, B-cell-depleted T cells, or PBMCs.

Trimming took off 5 bases at V and 6 bases at J, with 17 bases between the two ends. CDR1 and CDR2 from the germline V gene are SGHAT and FQNNGV. The CDR3 has 14 residues. In the source study's methods: Estimates of nucleated cell counts were drawn from the amplification of reference gene primers. Libraries were prepared by immunoSEQ multiplex PCR; TCRdb keeps only in-frame clonotypes and omits some of them. V, J and clone size are taken as reported in that table, and D and trimming were inferred from the DNA itself. Of 250,000 to 300,000 clones in the sample, about nine tenths are singletons; the top ten hold approximately 1.4%.

The sample comprised peripheral blood. The sequence was collected from a woman in her thirties or forties who had recovered from COVID-19. J is TRBJ2-7 and V is TRBV11-2, with D possibly being TRBD1 (6 bases). The CDR3, as DNA: TGTGCCAGCAGCAGGACAGTTATCACTCCCGAGCAGTACTTC. Its translation: CASSRTVITPEQYF.